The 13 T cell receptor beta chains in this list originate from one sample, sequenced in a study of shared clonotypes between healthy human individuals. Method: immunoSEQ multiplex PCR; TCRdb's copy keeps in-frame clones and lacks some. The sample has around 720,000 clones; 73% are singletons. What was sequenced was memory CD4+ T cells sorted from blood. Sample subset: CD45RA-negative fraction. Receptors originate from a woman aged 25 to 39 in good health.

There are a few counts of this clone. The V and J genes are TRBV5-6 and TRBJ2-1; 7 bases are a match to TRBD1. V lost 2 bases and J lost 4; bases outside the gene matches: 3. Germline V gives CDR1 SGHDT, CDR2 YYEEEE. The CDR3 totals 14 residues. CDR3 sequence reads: CASSLRTGYNEQFF. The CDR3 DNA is TGTGCCAGCAGCTTACGGACAGGTTACAATGAGCAGTTCTTC.

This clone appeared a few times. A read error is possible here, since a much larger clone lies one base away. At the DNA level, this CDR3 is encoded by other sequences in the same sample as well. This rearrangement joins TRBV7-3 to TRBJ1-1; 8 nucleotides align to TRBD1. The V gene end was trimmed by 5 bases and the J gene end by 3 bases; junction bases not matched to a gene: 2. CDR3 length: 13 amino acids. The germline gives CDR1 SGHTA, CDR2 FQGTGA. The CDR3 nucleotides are TGTGCCAGCAGCCTACAGGGGGACACTGAAGCTTTCTTT. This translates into CASSLQGDTEAFF.

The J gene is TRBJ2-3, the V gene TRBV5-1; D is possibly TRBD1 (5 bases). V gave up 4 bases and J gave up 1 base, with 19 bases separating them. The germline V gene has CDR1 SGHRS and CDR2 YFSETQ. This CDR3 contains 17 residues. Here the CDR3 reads CASSTQNLGVGTDTQYF. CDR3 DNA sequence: TGCGCCAGCAGCACTCAAAATCTAGGGGTGGGCACAGATACGCAGTATTTT.

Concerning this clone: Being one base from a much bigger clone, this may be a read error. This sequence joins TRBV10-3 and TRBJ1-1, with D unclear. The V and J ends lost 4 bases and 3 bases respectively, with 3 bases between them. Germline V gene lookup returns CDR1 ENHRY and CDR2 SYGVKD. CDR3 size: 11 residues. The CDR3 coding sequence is TGTGCCATCAGTGGGGACACTGAAGCTTTCTTT. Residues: CAISGDTEAFF.

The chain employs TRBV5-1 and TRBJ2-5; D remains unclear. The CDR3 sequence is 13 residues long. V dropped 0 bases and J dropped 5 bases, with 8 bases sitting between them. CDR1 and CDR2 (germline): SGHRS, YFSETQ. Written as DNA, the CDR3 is TGCGCCAGCAGCTTGGCCAATGTGGAGACCCAGTACTTC. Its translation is CASSLANVETQYF.

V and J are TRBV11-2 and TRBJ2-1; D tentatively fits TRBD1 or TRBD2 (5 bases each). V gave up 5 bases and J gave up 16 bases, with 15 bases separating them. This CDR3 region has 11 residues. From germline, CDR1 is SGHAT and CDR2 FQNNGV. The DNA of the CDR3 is TGTGCCAGCAGCAAATCCCGGGACGAATTCTTC. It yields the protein CASSKSRDEFF.

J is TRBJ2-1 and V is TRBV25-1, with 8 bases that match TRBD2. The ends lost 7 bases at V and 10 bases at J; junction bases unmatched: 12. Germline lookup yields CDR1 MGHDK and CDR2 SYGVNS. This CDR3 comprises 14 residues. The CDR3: CASIPPSGQGEQFF. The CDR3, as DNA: TGTGCCAGCATCCCCCCTAGCGGGCAGGGAGAGCAGTTCTTC.

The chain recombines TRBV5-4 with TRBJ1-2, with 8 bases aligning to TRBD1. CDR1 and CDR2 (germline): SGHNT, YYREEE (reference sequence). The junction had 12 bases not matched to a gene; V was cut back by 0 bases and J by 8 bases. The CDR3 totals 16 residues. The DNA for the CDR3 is TGTGCCAGCAGCTTGGCATCCGGACAGGGAGTAAGAGGCTACACCTTC. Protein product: CASSLASGQGVRGYTF.

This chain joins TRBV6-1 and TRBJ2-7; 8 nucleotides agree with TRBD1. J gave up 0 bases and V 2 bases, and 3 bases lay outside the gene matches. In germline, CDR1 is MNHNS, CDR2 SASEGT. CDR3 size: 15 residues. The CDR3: CASSEPGQASYEQYF. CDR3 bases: TGTGCCAGCAGTGAACCGGGACAGGCCTCCTACGAGCAGTACTTC.

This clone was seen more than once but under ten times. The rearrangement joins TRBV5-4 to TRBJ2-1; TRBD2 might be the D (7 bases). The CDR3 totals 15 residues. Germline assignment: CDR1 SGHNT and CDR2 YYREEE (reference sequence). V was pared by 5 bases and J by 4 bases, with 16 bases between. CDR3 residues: CASRVGGGHYNEQFF. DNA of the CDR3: TGTGCCAGCAGGGTAGGGGGAGGGCATTACAATGAGCAGTTCTTC.

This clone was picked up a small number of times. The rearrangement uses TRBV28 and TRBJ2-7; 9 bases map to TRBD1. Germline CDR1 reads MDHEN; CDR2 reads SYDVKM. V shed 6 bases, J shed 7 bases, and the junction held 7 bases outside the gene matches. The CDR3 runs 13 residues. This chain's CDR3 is CASSPDRGWEQYF. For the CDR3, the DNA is TGTGCCAGCAGCCCGGACAGGGGATGGGAGCAGTACTTC. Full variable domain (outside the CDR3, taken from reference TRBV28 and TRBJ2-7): DVKVTQSSRYLVKRTGEKVFLECVQDMDHENMFWYRQDPGLGLRLIYFSYDVKMKEKGDIPEGYSVSREKKERFSLILESASTNQTSMYLCASSPDRGWEQYFGPGTRLTVT.

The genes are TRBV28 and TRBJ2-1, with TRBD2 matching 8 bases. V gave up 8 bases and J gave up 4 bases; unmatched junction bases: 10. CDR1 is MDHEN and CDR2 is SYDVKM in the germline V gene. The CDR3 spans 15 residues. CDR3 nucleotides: TGTGCCAGCGGAAAATTACTAGCGGCATACAATGAGCAGTTCTTC. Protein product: CASGKLLAAYNEQFF.

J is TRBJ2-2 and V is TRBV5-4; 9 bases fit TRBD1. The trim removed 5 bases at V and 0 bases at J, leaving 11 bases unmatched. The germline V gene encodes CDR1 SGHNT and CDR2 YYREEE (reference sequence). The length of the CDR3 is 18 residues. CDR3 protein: CASRPGQGSGANTGELFF. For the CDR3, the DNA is TGTGCCAGCAGACCGGGACAGGGTTCCGGCGCGAACACCGGGGAGCTGTTTTTT.